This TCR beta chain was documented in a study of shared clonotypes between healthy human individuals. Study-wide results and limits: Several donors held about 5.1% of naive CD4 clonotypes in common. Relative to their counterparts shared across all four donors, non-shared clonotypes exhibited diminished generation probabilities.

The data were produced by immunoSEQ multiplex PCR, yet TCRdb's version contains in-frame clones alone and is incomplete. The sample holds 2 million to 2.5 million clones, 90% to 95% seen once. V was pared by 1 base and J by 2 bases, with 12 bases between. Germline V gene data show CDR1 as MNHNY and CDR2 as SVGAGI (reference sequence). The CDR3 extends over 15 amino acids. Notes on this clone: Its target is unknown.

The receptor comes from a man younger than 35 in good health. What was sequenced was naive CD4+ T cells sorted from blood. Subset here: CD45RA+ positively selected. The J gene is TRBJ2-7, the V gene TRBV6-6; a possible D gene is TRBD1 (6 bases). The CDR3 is CASSYLGHSTYEQYF. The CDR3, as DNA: TGTGCCAGCAGTTACTTGGGACACTCTACCTACGAGCAGTACTTC.